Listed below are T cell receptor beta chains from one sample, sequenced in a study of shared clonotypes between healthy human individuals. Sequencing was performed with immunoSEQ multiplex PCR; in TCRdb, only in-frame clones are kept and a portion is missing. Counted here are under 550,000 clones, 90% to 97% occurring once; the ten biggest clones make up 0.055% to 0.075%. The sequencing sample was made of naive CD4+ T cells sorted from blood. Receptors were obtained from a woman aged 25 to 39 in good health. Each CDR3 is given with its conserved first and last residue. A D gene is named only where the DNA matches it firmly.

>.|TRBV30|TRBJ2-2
TGTGCCTGGAACGCCGGGGGCAGTGTCTTCACCGGGGAGCTGTTTTTT
CAWNAGGSVFTGELFF
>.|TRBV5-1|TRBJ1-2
TGCGCCAGCAGCTTCTCGGAGGGTTTTGGCTACACCTTC
CASSFSEGFGYTF
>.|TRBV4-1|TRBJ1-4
TGCGCCAGCAGCCGGGTTACCGGGGAACAACTGTTTTTT
CASSRVTGEQLFF
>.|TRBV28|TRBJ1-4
TGTGCCAGCAGTTTATCCCCCCCAGGTGAAAAACTGTTTTTT
CASSLSPPGEKLFF
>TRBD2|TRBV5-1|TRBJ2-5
TGCGCCAGCAGCGAGGGACTACAAGAGACCCAGTACTTC
CASSEGLQETQYF
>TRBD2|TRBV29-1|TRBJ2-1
TGCAGCGCCCCCCCCACTAGCGGGTTGAGCAATGAGCAGTTCTTC
CSAPPTSGLSNEQFF
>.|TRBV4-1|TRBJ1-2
TGCGCCAGCAGCCAACACGGCTCAGGTGTCACTAACTATGGCTACACCTTC
CASSQHGSGVTNYGYTF
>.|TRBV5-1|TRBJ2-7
TGCGCCAGCAGCCCCGGCGCGATGTGGGGATCCTACGAGCAGTACTTC
CASSPGAMWGSYEQYF
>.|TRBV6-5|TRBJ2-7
TGTGCCAGCAGTTATGGTGGATGGGGGAGGCCCTACGAGCAGTACTTC
CASSYGGWGRPYEQYF
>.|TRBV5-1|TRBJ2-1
TGCGCCAGCAGCTTGGAACTAGAGCACAATGAGCAGTTCTTC
CASSLELEHNEQFF
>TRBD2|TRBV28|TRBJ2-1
TGTGCCAGCAGTGGGACTAGCGGGATGTATGAGCAGTTCTTC
CASSGTSGMYEQFF
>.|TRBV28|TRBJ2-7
TGTGCCAGCAGCCCCGAGGGCTACGAGCAGTACTTC
CASSPEGYEQYF
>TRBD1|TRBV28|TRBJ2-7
TGTGTCAGCATCGGGGCAGGGGGTTGGTTGGCCTACGAGCAGTACTTC
CVSIGAGGWLAYEQYF
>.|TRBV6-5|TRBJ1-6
TGTGCCAGCAGTTACCTGACTACAGGCTCACCCCTCCACTTT
CASSYLTTGSPLHF
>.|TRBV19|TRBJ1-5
TGTGCCTCCGGTCCCAATCAGCCCCAGCATTTT
CASGPNQPQHF